The rows below give T cell receptor beta chains drawn from one sample of a study of siplizumab effects on memory and regulatory T cells. Clones were read by immunoSEQ multiplex PCR, and TCRdb kept only the in-frame ones, dropping some. The sample lists tens of thousands of clones, roughly 90% occurring once. The specimen sequenced was naive CD4+ T cells sorted from blood. These receptors all come from a human donor in good health. CDR3s leave out the opening cysteine and the closing phenylalanine or tryptophan. Each record gives: V gene, J gene, CDR3 protein.

TRBV19	TRBJ2-5	ASSIGGFNWETQY
TRBV10-3	TRBJ1-5	AISLGTDGNQPQH
TRBV5-1	TRBJ1-2	ASSTPGTGNYGYT
TRBV5-1	TRBJ2-6	ASSWRAGANVLT
TRBV9	TRBJ2-2	ASSSRAPSGGELF
TRBV6-9	TRBJ1-1	ASSYDRNTEAF
TRBV20-1	TRBJ2-5	SALAETQY
TRBV7-2	TRBJ2-5	ASSGGRWERY
TRBV6-6	TRBJ2-5	ASSAGTAPSQETQY
TRBV6-5	TRBJ1-5	ASSSRGRGQPQH
TRBV6-4	TRBJ2-6	ASSEEGWGSGANVLT
TRBV10-3	TRBJ1-2	AITGRLSDYGYT
TRBV18	TRBJ2-1	ASSPVPVSDNEQF
TRBV23-1	TRBJ2-1	ASRDPEQF
TRBV6-5	TRBJ2-7	ASSYGASIYEQY
TRBV4-1	TRBJ2-1	ASSQSSVGNYNEQF
TRBV6-4	TRBJ2-1	ASSDSLTTRQF
TRBV18	TRBJ2-2	ASSLVEQSNTGELF
TRBV6-4	TRBJ2-7	ASSIGQGPPYEQY
TRBV2	TRBJ2-7	ASRGERYEQY
TRBV6-1	TRBJ1-6	ASSDADSLPNSPLH
TRBV6-1	TRBJ2-5	AEKGYQETQY
TRBV2	TRBJ1-2	ASIGQTNYGYT
TRBV6-1	TRBJ2-2	AIFQRWSSGELF
TRBV7-9	TRBJ2-3	ASSLLAGGPHTQY
TRBV19	TRBJ1-6	ASSIQAGIDSPLH
TRBV28	TRBJ1-2	ASSPPDRELHGYT
TRBV30	TRBJ1-1	AWSHGLGNTEAF
TRBV5-1	TRBJ1-1	ASSRTDNTEAF
TRBV29-1	TRBJ1-2	SVEDSRDYGYT
TRBV9	TRBJ2-1	ASSDSGRAYYNEQF
TRBV5-6	TRBJ1-2	ASSLDRLGGKYGYT
TRBV6-5	TRBJ1-5	ASSPLGSNQPQH
TRBV6-5	TRBJ1-1	ASSRRAEGGAF
TRBV5-1	TRBJ1-2	ASSLVWGQGALGYT
TRBV18	TRBJ2-2	ASSPLGPGNTGELF
TRBV20-1	TRBJ1-2	SAREEGYT
TRBV18	TRBJ2-7	ASPLGTGSYEQY
TRBV4-2	TRBJ1-2	ASSPGQGAPYGYT
TRBV6-7	TRBJ1-1	ASSYRQENTEAF
TRBV4-1	TRBJ2-3	ASSQVERGVADTQY
TRBV7-9	TRBJ1-6	ASSLDRGFPLH
TRBV19	TRBJ2-5	ASSNIAGKETQY
TRBV4-2	TRBJ2-7	ASSQQGLAGSV
TRBV10-3	TRBJ1-5	AISAAPGQGSNQPQH
TRBV18	TRBJ2-2	ASSPILGGLAGDHTGELF
TRBV7-7	TRBJ2-5	ASRRDSMSAQY
TRBV10-3	TRBJ1-5	ATGPREGRNQPQH
TRBV27	TRBJ2-7	ASPLRGAGREQY
TRBV19	TRBJ1-1	ASRRREDTEAF
TRBV28	TRBJ1-1	ASSFRGGNTEAF
TRBV7-9	TRBJ2-7	ASSPRYEQY
TRBV7-8	TRBJ1-2	ASRTGGESYT
TRBV6-1	TRBJ1-2	ASSEARGDDGYT
TRBV4-1	TRBJ1-1	ASSRIRGTEAF
TRBV6-6	TRBJ2-7	ASSEDRGSYEQY
TRBV6-5	TRBJ2-7	ASSRGGNQYYEQY
TRBV2	TRBJ2-7	ASAGQSYEQY
TRBV6-5	TRBJ1-2	ASSYLGKGYT
TRBV5-4	TRBJ2-3	ASSPIGGQFGTDTQY